Listed below are T cell receptor beta chains from one sample, sequenced in a study of neurological immune-mediated disorders. MiXCR, applied by TCRdb to the 5' RACE reads, yields one record per CDR3 protein. This sample has about 60,000 distinct CDR3 sequences, with about 3.5% found just once. The sample comprised PBMCs. Receptor source: a man younger than 45 with multiple sclerosis. Each CDR3 is given with its conserved first and last residue. The order of the fields is clone size, J gene, V gene, D gene, CDR3 protein, CDR3 DNA. D genes are given only for firm matches. Clone size, where shown, is once, few, many, or a class for clones that have expanded.

clone size: many
J gene: TRBJ2-3
V gene: TRBV10-3
D gene: TRBD2
CDR3 protein: CAISETSGSLDTQYF
CDR3 DNA: TGTGCCATCAGTGAGACTAGCGGGAGCCTAGATACGCAGTATTTT

clone size: many
J gene: TRBJ2-7
V gene: TRBV9
D gene: TRBD1
CDR3 protein: CASSVSPGTGLGEQYF
CDR3 DNA: TGTGCCAGCAGCGTATCCCCTGGGACAGGGTTGGGGGAGCAGTACTTC

clone size: many
J gene: TRBJ2-7
V gene: TRBV5-6
D gene: NA
CDR3 protein: CASSFGNAYEQYF
CDR3 DNA: TGTGCCAGCAGCTTTGGAAACGCCTACGAGCAGTACTTC

clone size: many
J gene: TRBJ1-1
V gene: TRBV20-1
D gene: NA
CDR3 protein: CSARDSGTVNTEAFF
CDR3 DNA: TGCAGTGCTAGAGACTCCGGGACGGTGAACACTGAAGCTTTCTTT

clone size: many
J gene: TRBJ2-2
V gene: TRBV6-6
D gene: TRBD1
CDR3 protein: CASSSRTGYTGELFF
CDR3 DNA: TGTGCCAGCAGTAGCCGGACAGGCTACACCGGGGAGCTGTTTTTT

clone size: NA
J gene: TRBJ2-2
V gene: TRBV5-6
D gene: NA
CDR3 protein: CASSLFGRYYTGELFF
CDR3 DNA: TGTGCCAGCAGCTTATTTGGCCGATATTACACCGGGGAGCTGTTTTTT

clone size: NA
J gene: TRBJ2-5
V gene: TRBV12-3/TRBV12-4
D gene: TRBD2
CDR3 protein: CASRGTSGGQETQYF
CDR3 DNA: TGTGCCAGCAGGGGGACTAGCGGGGGACAAGAGACCCAGTACTTC

clone size: many
J gene: TRBJ1-2
V gene: TRBV12-3/TRBV12-4
D gene: NA
CDR3 protein: CASSINSRFSGYTF
CDR3 DNA: TGTGCCAGCAGTATAAACTCACGGTTTAGTGGCTACACCTTC

clone size: many
J gene: TRBJ1-5
V gene: TRBV20-1
D gene: NA
CDR3 protein: CSANGGINQPQNF
CDR3 DNA: TGCAGTGCTAATGGCGGAATAAATCAGCCCCAGAATTTT

clone size: many
J gene: TRBJ2-7
V gene: TRBV7-7
D gene: TRBD2
CDR3 protein: CASSMGLAGAYEQYF
CDR3 DNA: TGTGCTAGCAGCATGGGACTAGCGGGAGCCTACGAGCAGTACTTC